The clone carrying this TCR beta chain was seen more than once but under ten times. The antigen is undetermined. The source of the sample is a study of T cell repertoires in cytomegalovirus infection. Findings and limits, study-wide: Dominant in the ex vivo response were TCR beta clonotypes restricted by HLA-C and specific for CMV.

Germline V gives CDR1 SGHRS, CDR2 YFSETQ. CDR3 size: 16 residues. Trimming removed 3 bases from V and 2 bases from J, with 16 bases in between. TCRdb ran MiXCR on the reads and lists one entry per CDR3 protein. The sample gives 100,000 to 150,000 distinct CDR3 sequences, roughly 9% of which show up once; around 9.1% is in the top ten. The sample was PBMCs. This chain uses TRBV5-1 with TRBJ2-3; tentative D call: TRBD2 (5 bases). The TCR comes from a human donor in good health (CMV status not recorded). Some clones in this sample may be carry-over from other donors' samples. CDR3 sequence: CASSYFRGPSTDTQYF. In DNA form, the CDR3 reads TGCGCCAGCAGCTATTTCCGGGGTCCTTCCACAGATACGCAGTATTTT. The complete variable domain, with remaining parts taken from reference TRBV5-1 and TRBJ2-3, reads KAGVTQTPRYLIKTRGQQVTLSCSPISGHRSVSWYQQTPGQGLQFLFEYFSETQRNKGNFPGRFSGRQFSNSRSEMNVSTLELGDSALYLCASSYFRGPSTDTQYFGPGTRLTVL.